A single sample is the source of the 17 T cell receptor beta chains below, sequenced in a study of T cell changes during pregnancy in multiple sclerosis (dated by TCRdb to about 2019). Library generation was performed with the immunoSEQ multiplex PCR assay. The clones in this table, taken by TCRdb from immuneACCESS, are in-frame only. Not every clone is retained; where verified, under half of the shortfall comes from an unresolved V gene, and the cause of the rest is unknown. This sample has about 51,000 clones in its table, and under 95% of those were observed once. 0.55% to 0.75% of the sample is taken by the ten largest. Sequences were derived from CD4+ T cells from peripheral blood mononuclear cells, sampled in the second trimester of pregnancy. All receptors come from a female donor with multiple sclerosis, enrolled in a pregnancy study.

The chain is built from TRBV11-2 and TRBJ1-1; 7 nucleotides align to TRBD1. The CDR3 spans 15 residues. V dropped 6 bases and J dropped 4; count of bases not matched to a gene: 11. Germline-derived CDR1 and CDR2 are SGHAT and FQNNGV. The CDR3 loop is CASSRSLQGGTEAFF. The DNA of the CDR3 is TGTGCCAGCAGTCGAAGCCTTCAGGGGGGCACTGAAGCTTTCTTT.

V usage is TRBV10-3 and J usage is TRBJ2-7; D is unresolved. V was cut by 3 bases and J by 3 bases, with 3 bases left in between. The CDR3 has 11 amino acids. Per germline, CDR1 ENHRY and CDR2 SYGVKD. CDR3 sequence: CAISDNYEQYF. In DNA form, the CDR3 reads TGTGCCATCAGTGATAACTACGAGCAGTACTTC.

J is TRBJ2-5 and V is TRBV5-6; D is ambiguous. Germline CDR1 and CDR2: SGHDT and YYEEEE. The CDR3 is 16 residues long. V was pared by 1 base and J by 0 bases, with 13 bases between. The CDR3 sequence: CASSLKISRNQETQYF. CDR3 bases: TGTGCCAGCAGCTTGAAAATCTCCCGTAACCAAGAGACCCAGTACTTC.

This clone occurred once. The V gene is TRBV9, the J gene TRBJ1-2; D perhaps matches TRBD1 (6 bases). This CDR3 spans 16 amino acids. In germline, CDR1 is SGDLS, CDR2 YYNGEE. V shed 0 bases and J shed 3 bases, with 15 bases lying between them. The CDR3 DNA reads as TGTGCCAGCAGCGTAGCAAGTGGGGGCGCCCACTATGGCTACACCTTC. Translating gives CASSVASGGAHYGYTF.

The rearrangement joins TRBV10-3 to TRBJ1-6, with D unresolved. There are 15 residues in the CDR3. Trimming left V 6 bases short and J 0 bases short, with 9 bases between. The germline gives CDR1 ENHRY, CDR2 SYGVKD. The CDR3, as DNA: TGTGCCATCAGGGTCTCTAGCTCCTATAATTCACCCCTCCACTTT. As protein: CAIRVSSSYNSPLHF.

This clone was detected only once. V is TRBV27 and J is TRBJ2-7; 7 bases match TRBD2. Germline values: CDR1 MNHEY, CDR2 SMNVEV (reference sequence). The CDR3 covers 13 residues. The V gene end was trimmed by 6 bases and the J gene end by 5 bases; junction bases not matched to a gene: 7. CDR3 bases: TGTGCCAGCAGCCTCGGGGGGTTCGACGAGCAGTACTTC. Its protein product is CASSLGGFDEQYF.

This rearrangement joins TRBV18 to TRBJ1-1; D is undetermined. V was shortened by 1 base and J by 3 bases, with 12 bases between the two germline ends. CDR3 length: 15 amino acids. CDR1 is KGHSH, CDR2 LQKENI, per germline. CDR3 sequence: CASSPRAGSDTEAFF. CDR3 coding DNA: TGTGCCAGCTCACCACGGGCAGGTTCGGACACTGAAGCTTTCTTT.

To note about this clone: One end of the junction fails to match germline, which may point to a read error. This chain links TRBV2 with TRBJ2-1; 9 bases agree with TRBD1. The CDR3 is 11 residues long. The germline V gene encodes CDR1 SNHLY and CDR2 FYNNEI. The CDR3 spells CASSVRDREVF. CDR3 sequence (DNA): TGTGCCAGCAGTGTACGGGACAGGGAAGTCTTC.

The chain combines TRBV6-5 with TRBJ1-3; D perhaps matches TRBD1 (6 bases). Germline V gene sequence: CDR1 MNHEY, CDR2 SVGAGI. V was trimmed by 1 base and J by 0 bases, leaving 10 bases between them. The CDR3 length is 16 residues. The CDR3 coding sequence is TGTGCCAGCAGTTACTTCAGGGGAACCTCTGGAAACACCATATATTTT. Its translation is CASSYFRGTSGNTIYF.

V usage is TRBV10-3 and J usage is TRBJ2-1, with 11 bases lining up with TRBD2. Germline V gene sequence: CDR1 ENHRY, CDR2 SYGVKD. CDR3 size: 13 residues. The V and J ends lost 6 bases and 6 bases, in that order; junction bases with no gene match: 1. The CDR3 sequence: CAIRGTSGNEQFF. The CDR3 bases are TGTGCCATCAGAGGGACTAGCGGCAATGAGCAGTTCTTC.

This chain links TRBV5-1 with TRBJ1-1; D ambiguous. Germline values: CDR1 SGHRS, CDR2 YFSETQ. With 5 bases removed from V and 5 bases from J, the gap between germline ends came to 19 bases. The CDR3 runs 15 residues. CDR3: CASRPWGAPGTEAFF. For the CDR3, the DNA is TGCGCCAGCAGACCTTGGGGAGCCCCGGGGACTGAAGCTTTCTTT.

The rearrangement links TRBV4-3 to TRBJ2-3; D possibly corresponds to TRBD1 (5 bases). The CDR3 runs 15 residues. V lost 1 base and J 2 bases, leaving 10 bases between the germline ends. Germline CDR1 is LGHNA and CDR2 is YSLEER. The CDR3 is CASSQGGEFTDTQYF. Here the CDR3 DNA reads TGCGCCAGCAGCCAAGGGGGCGAGTTCACAGATACGCAGTATTTT.

The chain combines TRBV25-1 with TRBJ2-5; D is ambiguous. V dropped 3 bases and J dropped 4 bases, with 9 bases sitting between them. Germline values: CDR1 MGHDK, CDR2 SYGVNS. This CDR3 comprises 13 residues. The CDR3 protein is CASSDRFRETQYF. Here the CDR3 DNA reads TGTGCCAGCAGTGACAGGTTTCGAGAGACCCAGTACTTC.

This clone has only one observation. The chain combines TRBV30 with TRBJ1-2, with 9 positions matching TRBD1. From germline, CDR1 is GTSNPN and CDR2 SVGIG (reference sequence). There are 13 residues in the CDR3. J gave up 4 bases and V 6 bases, and 6 bases lay outside the gene matches. The CDR3, as DNA: TGTGCCTGCCCGGGGACAGGGAGCTATGGCTACACCTTC. This sequence encodes CACPGTGSYGYTF.

The gene calls are TRBV18 and TRBJ1-1; D may be TRBD1 (5 bases). The V gene lost 2 bases and the J gene lost 4 bases, with 14 bases spanning the gap. CDR1 KGHSH and CDR2 LQKENI come from the germline V gene. The CDR3 is made up of 15 amino acids. CDR3 sequence reads: CASSPKTARTTEAFF. In DNA form, the CDR3 reads TGTGCCAGCTCACCAAAGACAGCGAGAACCACTGAAGCTTTCTTT. Combining the CDR3 with reference TRBV18 and TRBJ1-1 gives the whole variable domain NAGVMQNPRHLVRRRGQEARLRCSPMKGHSHVYWYRQLPEEGLKFMVYLQKENIIDESGMPKERFSAEFPKEGPSILRIQQVVRGDSAAYFCASSPKTARTTEAFFGQGTRLTVV.

This clone was observed once. The chain carries TRBV5-1 and TRBJ2-7; the match to TRBD2 covers 7 bases. After removal of 0 bases from V and 1 base from J, the junction contained 7 bases not matched to a gene. Germline CDR1 and CDR2: SGHRS and YFSETQ. This CDR3 contains 16 residues. The CDR3 DNA is TGCGCCAGCAGCTTGGGCCGGGCTAGCGGATCCTACGAGCAGTACTTC. This gives the protein CASSLGRASGSYEQYF.

This clone was picked up a small number of times. The V gene is TRBV7-2, the J gene TRBJ1-5; TRBD1 aligns across 12 bases. Germline CDR1 is SGHTA and CDR2 is FQGNSA. The CDR3 has 16 residues. The J segment lost 6 bases and the V segment lost 4 bases, leaving 7 bases of the junction unmatched. The CDR3 reads CASSSRDRGLGQPQHF. CDR3 bases: TGTGCCAGCAGCTCCCGGGACAGGGGGCTGGGTCAGCCCCAGCATTTT.